This T cell receptor (beta chain) comes out of a study of T cell repertoires in cytomegalovirus infection. Overall study context: It can be stated that public TCR beta signatures indicated CMV infection as well as a matching HLA type. Study-wide results and caveats: The ex vivo response was dominated by HLA-C-restricted CMV-specific TCR beta clonotypes. Using cumulative public TCR beta family frequency, the authors identified those who carried CMV together with the relevant HLA.

Each CDR3 protein is one row after TCRdb ran MiXCR on the reads. Of under 250,000 distinct CDR3 sequences in the sample, around 6.2% were seen once. This clonotype was found many times. The antigen is undetermined. V lost 4 bases and J 3 bases, leaving 11 bases between the germline ends. The CDR3 has 14 amino acids. The germline V gene encodes CDR1 SGHRS and CDR2 YFSETQ. The chain joins TRBV5-1 to TRBJ1-5; possible D gene TRBD1, 5 bases. Sequencing was performed on PBMCs. The source is a human donor in good health (CMV status not recorded). Some clones in this sample may be carry-over from other donors' samples. The CDR3: CASSVGGTNQPQHF. CDR3 nucleotides: TGCGCCAGCAGCGTGGGGGGGACCAATCAGCCCCAGCATTTT.